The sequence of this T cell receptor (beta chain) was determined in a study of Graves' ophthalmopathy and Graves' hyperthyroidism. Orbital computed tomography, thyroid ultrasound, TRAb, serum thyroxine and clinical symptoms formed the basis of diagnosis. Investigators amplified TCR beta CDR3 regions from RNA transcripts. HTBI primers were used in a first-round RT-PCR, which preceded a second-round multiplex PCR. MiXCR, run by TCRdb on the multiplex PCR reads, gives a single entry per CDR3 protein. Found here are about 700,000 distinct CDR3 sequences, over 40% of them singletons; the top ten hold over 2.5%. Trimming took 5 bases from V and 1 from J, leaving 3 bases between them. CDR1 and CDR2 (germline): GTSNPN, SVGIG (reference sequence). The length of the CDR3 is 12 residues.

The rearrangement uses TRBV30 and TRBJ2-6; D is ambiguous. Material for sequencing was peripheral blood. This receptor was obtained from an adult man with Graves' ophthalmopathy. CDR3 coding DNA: TGTGCCTGGGGATCTGGGGCCAACGTCCTGACTTTC. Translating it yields CAWGSGANVLTF.